One and the same sample provided the 29 T cell receptor beta chains below, sequenced in a study of metastatic and nonmetastatic thyroid tumors. Patients were all untreated before their thyroid surgery. From the PCR reads, TCRdb re-called clones with MiXCR. The data show under 25,000 clones, roughly 23% seen once. The source material was adjacent normal tissue. All receptors derive from a female donor with papillary thyroid cancer or a benign thyroid nodule (not recorded which). Some clones in this sample may be carry-over from other donors' samples.

In its sample, this clone ranks as medium-sized. The chain carries TRBV11-2 and TRBJ1-1, with 7 bases that match TRBD1. This CDR3 has 13 amino acids. Germline lookup yields CDR1 SGHAT and CDR2 FQNNGV. J was trimmed by 8 bases and V by 4 bases; bases with no gene match: 7. CDR3: CASSSPQGPEAFF. DNA for the CDR3: TGTGCCAGCAGCTCACCACAGGGGCCAGAAGCTTTCTTT.

This clone came up a few times. The chain is built from TRBV6-1 and TRBJ1-4, with D possibly TRBD1 on 5 matching bases. The germline V and J ends were trimmed by 10 bases and 3 bases, with 15 bases remaining between them. Germline V gene lookup returns CDR1 MNHNS and CDR2 SASEGT. The CDR3 covers 14 residues. CDR3 nucleotide sequence: TGTGCCACCGCTCCCCGGGGGGCTAATGAAAAACTGTTTTTT. Its protein product is CATAPRGANEKLFF.

This chain links TRBV6-1 with TRBJ1-6, with D tentatively TRBD1 (5 bases). Per the germline V gene, CDR1 is MNHNS and CDR2 is SASEGT. This CDR3 has 15 residues. The germline V and J ends were trimmed by 4 bases and 2 bases, with 9 bases remaining between them. The CDR3 region has the DNA TGTGCCAGCAGTGTACACAGGACCTATAATTCACCCCTCCACTTT. Residues: CASSVHRTYNSPLHF.

The chain couples TRBV7-6 to TRBJ2-6, with D unclear. Germline V gene sequence: CDR1 SGHVS, CDR2 FNYEAQ. The length of the CDR3 is 13 residues. V lost 6 bases and J 4 bases, leaving 7 bases between the germline ends. DNA for the CDR3: TGTGCCAGCAGACCCCCCGGGGCCAACGTCCTGACTTTC. Translated: CASRPPGANVLTF.

The sample holds many counts of this clone. The chain uses TRBV6-2 or TRBV6-3 and TRBJ1-1, with 11 positions matching TRBD1. There are 18 residues in the CDR3. From germline, CDR1 is MNHEY and CDR2 SVGEGT. The J segment lost 4 bases and the V segment lost 0 bases, leaving 10 bases of the junction unmatched. In DNA, the CDR3 is TGTGCCAGCAGTTACTCGGAAGGACAGGGGGCGCGGGGCACTGAAGCTTTCTTT. This sequence encodes CASSYSEGQGARGTEAFF.

Within the sample, this clone is medium-sized. V and J are TRBV6-1 and TRBJ2-3, with D hard to call. Germline CDR1 MNHNS, CDR2 SASEGT. There are 14 residues in the CDR3. V gave up 5 bases and J gave up 0 bases, with 9 bases separating them. The CDR3 nucleotides read TGTGCCAGCAGTTCACAGATTAGCACAGATACGCAGTATTTT. Protein: CASSSQISTDTQYF.

A note on this clone: Its ends do not fully match the called genes, so a read error is possible. The chain has TRBV30 and TRBJ2-7; 8 bases match TRBD2. CDR1 is GTSNPN, CDR2 SVGIG, per germline (reference sequence). The CDR3 is 13 residues long. DNA for the CDR3: TGTGCCTGGAGTGCAAGCGGGAGTTACGTGCAGTACTTC. Its translation is CAWSASGSYVQYF.

In this sample, this clone turned up once. This rearrangement joins TRBV13 to TRBJ1-1, with D perhaps TRBD1 (5 bases). CDR1 is PRHDT, CDR2 FYEKMQ, per germline (reference sequence). Trimming shortened V by 0 bases and J by 10 bases, and 6 bases separated the two germline ends. CDR3 length equals 11 residues. The CDR3, as DNA: TGTGCCAGCAGCTTAGGCCAGGGAGCTTTCTTT. As protein: CASSLGQGAFF.

The rearrangement uses TRBV11-1 and TRBJ1-1, with TRBD1 identical over 9 bases. Per the germline V gene, CDR1 is SGHAT and CDR2 is FQDESV (reference sequence). V shed 5 bases and J 0 bases; nucleotides not matched to a gene: 7. This CDR3 contains 16 residues. DNA of the CDR3: TGTGCCAGCAGCCCCGGGACAGGGTACTTGAACACTGAAGCTTTCTTT. This sequence encodes CASSPGTGYLNTEAFF.

The gene calls are TRBV7-2 and TRBJ1-2; D unclear. The ends were cut back, 2 bases at V and 5 bases at J, with 15 bases in the middle. The CDR3 totals 15 residues. In germline, CDR1 is SGHTA, CDR2 FQGNSA. The DNA for the CDR3 is TGTGCCAGCAGCTTACCAGGAGCAGGCTGGTATGGCTACACCTTC. Protein: CASSLPGAGWYGYTF.

This clone rates as medium-sized. The chain recombines TRBV10-2 with TRBJ2-1; 8 bases align to TRBD2. Trimming took 6 bases from V and 6 from J; bases not matched to a gene: 10. Germline CDR1 is WSHSY and CDR2 is SAAADI. The CDR3 loop spans 15 amino acids. The CDR3 loop is CASRDPGLGSNEQFF. The CDR3 DNA is TGCGCCAGCAGGGACCCGGGACTAGGATCCAATGAGCAGTTCTTC.

By share of the sample, this clone is medium-sized. The chain combines TRBV2 with TRBJ2-7, with D possibly TRBD2 on 5 matching bases. With 7 bases removed from V and 3 bases from J, the gap between germline ends came to 10 bases. CDR1 is SNHLY, CDR2 FYNNEI, per germline. This CDR3 is 12 amino acids long. The CDR3 DNA is TGTGCCAGCACAGCGGACCGCTACGAGCAGTACTTC. Encoded protein: CASTADRYEQYF.

This clone appeared a few times. The rearrangement links TRBV20-1 to TRBJ2-7; D is perhaps TRBD2 (5 bases). Per the germline V gene, CDR1 is DFQATT and CDR2 is SNEGSKA (reference sequence). V lost 6 bases and J lost 8, with 14 bases in between. The CDR3 is 11 residues long. The CDR3 coding sequence is TGCAGTGCCGCCGTAAGCGGAAAGCAGTACTTC. Translating gives CSAAVSGKQYF.

Of note for this clone: The junction differs from germline at one of its ends, possibly a read error. The chain uses TRBV28 and TRBJ2-1; no reliable D call. Germline CDR1 reads MDHEN; CDR2 reads SYDVKM. This CDR3 has 15 residues. CDR3 sequence (DNA): TGTGCCAACAGTCAGCCCAGCGCATCCGCTGATGAGCAGCTCTTC. As protein: CANSQPSASADEQLF.

Judged by abundance, this clone is medium-sized (0.01 to 0.1%). The chain joins TRBV19 to TRBJ1-2; D may be TRBD1 (6 bases). V lost 4 bases to trimming and J lost 8 bases, with 14 bases between them. Germline CDR1 is LNHDA and CDR2 is SQIVND (reference sequence). The CDR3 loop spans 13 amino acids. The CDR3 sequence: CASSNTGFWGYTF. CDR3 bases: TGTGCCAGTAGTAACACAGGGTTTTGGGGCTACACCTTC.

The V gene is TRBV9, the J gene TRBJ2-6, with TRBD2 identical over 8 bases. There are 18 residues in the CDR3. The V and J ends lost 0 bases and 4 bases, in that order; junction bases with no gene match: 9. Germline V gene data show CDR1 as SGDLS and CDR2 as YYNGEE. The CDR3 coding sequence is TGTGCCAGCAGCGTAGGGCACGCGGGAGGAACGGGGGCCAACGTCCTGACTTTC. It is translated as CASSVGHAGGTGANVLTF.

By proportion, this clone is medium-sized. The chain has TRBV5-1 and TRBJ2-1, with 11 bases lining up with TRBD1. The CDR3 has 15 amino acids. V lost 2 bases to trimming and J lost 7 bases; unmatched junction nucleotides: 5. CDR1 SGHRS and CDR2 YFSETQ come from the germline V gene. The CDR3 region has the DNA TGCGCCAGCAGCTTCAGGACAGGGGGCGGGAATGAGCAGTTCTTC. Translated, it gives CASSFRTGGGNEQFF.

This clone is medium-sized. The CDR3 DNA sequence: TGTGCCAGCAGCTTTTGGGGGGCCGGGTCCTCCTACGAGCAGTACTTC. Residues: CASSFWGAGSSYEQYF. The chain employs TRBV7-8 and TRBJ2-7; the D gene could be TRBD1 or TRBD2 (6 bases each). V shed 3 bases and J shed 0 bases, with 15 bases lying between them. The CDR3 has 16 amino acids. The germline gives CDR1 SGHVS, CDR2 FQNEAQ.

This clone showed up just a few times. The chain couples TRBV10-3 to TRBJ2-7, with TRBD1 identical over 9 bases. CDR3 size: 16 residues. Germline V lookup: CDR1 ENHRY, CDR2 SYGVKD. V dropped 0 bases and J dropped 1; count of bases not matched to a gene: 4. CDR3 in DNA: TGTGCCATCAGTGAGTCAGGACAGGGGTTATCCTACGAGCAGTACTTC. This sequence encodes CAISESGQGLSYEQYF.

This clone has only a few counts. This may arise from a read error, as a much more abundant clone is one base away. The V call is TRBV27, the J call TRBJ1-1; D call uncertain. The V gene lost 6 bases and the J gene lost 0 bases, with 17 bases spanning the gap. This CDR3 is built from 16 residues. Germline V gives CDR1 MNHEY, CDR2 SMNVEV (reference sequence). CDR3 DNA: TGTGCCAGCAGGGGAACATGCGGCGGGATGAACACTGAAGCTTTCTTT. It translates to CASRGTCGGMNTEAFF.

This clone appeared a few times. The V gene is TRBV11-2, the J gene TRBJ1-2; the D is unclear. This CDR3 is 13 amino acids long. The germline V and J ends were trimmed by 5 bases and 5 bases, with 12 bases remaining between them. Germline values: CDR1 SGHAT, CDR2 FQNNGV. The CDR3 sequence is CASSPDDPYGYTF. CDR3 DNA: TGTGCCAGCAGCCCCGACGACCCTTATGGCTACACCTTC.

This clone has just a few counts. Other DNA sequences within the sample encode an identical CDR3. The rearrangement uses TRBV16 and TRBJ1-2; D remains unclear. Trimming took off 0 bases at V and 2 bases at J, with 7 bases between the two ends. This CDR3 contains 14 residues. CDR1 and CDR2 (germline): KGHSY, FQNENV. The CDR3 DNA reads TGTGCCAGCAGCCAATCGGCCGGAAACTATGGCTACACCTTC. Translating it yields CASSQSAGNYGYTF.

The sample holds a few counts of this clone. The V gene is TRBV18, the J gene TRBJ2-7; D ambiguous. V dropped 0 bases and J dropped 7 bases, with 10 bases sitting between them. In germline, CDR1 is KGHSH, CDR2 LQKENI. CDR3 size: 13 residues. The CDR3 DNA sequence: TGTGCCAGCTCACCACCTTCGGCGAGGGAGCAGTACTTC. Protein product: CASSPPSAREQYF.

This clone was detected a few times. One end of the junction varies from germline; a read error may be responsible. The V and J genes are TRBV6-1 and TRBJ2-2; TRBD1 matches at 7 bases. Germline V gives CDR1 MNHNS, CDR2 SASEGT. The CDR3 totals 15 residues. The CDR3 nucleotides are TGTGCCAGCAGTACCGGACAGGTCAACACCGGGGATCTGTTTTTT. This translates into CASSTGQVNTGDLFF.

This clone was seen a handful of times. The chain combines TRBV6-2 or TRBV6-3 with TRBJ2-7; D is ambiguous. CDR1 MNHEY and CDR2 SVGEGT come from the germline V gene. V lost 6 bases, J lost 3 bases, and 9 bases lay in between. The CDR3 length is 12 residues. CDR3 DNA sequence: TGTGCCAGCAGACCACATTTCTACGAGCAGTACTTC. Translating gives CASRPHFYEQYF.

This chain joins TRBV5-1 and TRBJ2-5; 7 bases agree with TRBD2. V lost 0 bases to trimming and J lost 4 bases; unmatched junction nucleotides: 3. From germline, CDR1 is SGHRS and CDR2 YFSETQ. CDR3 length: 14 residues. The CDR3 spells CASSLGPGGETQYF. The CDR3 coding sequence is TGCGCCAGCAGCTTGGGCCCGGGGGGAGAGACCCAGTACTTC.

The V gene is TRBV7-9, the J gene TRBJ2-7; 9 bases align to TRBD2. The V and J ends lost 5 bases and 2 bases, in that order; junction bases with no gene match: 7. This CDR3 has 15 amino acids. Germline V lookup: CDR1 SEHNR, CDR2 FQNEAQ (reference sequence). The CDR3 loop is CASSPTAGGTYEQYF. The CDR3 nucleotides are TGTGCCAGCAGCCCCACTGCGGGAGGGACCTACGAGCAGTACTTC.

Relative to its sample, this clone is medium-sized. The chain links TRBV6-1 to TRBJ2-7, with a tentative D call TRBD2 (6 bases). With 5 bases removed from V and 7 bases from J, the gap between germline ends came to 9 bases. The CDR3 consists of 11 residues. CDR1 MNHNS and CDR2 SASEGT come from the germline V gene. CDR3 residues: CASSLGGEQYF. Here the CDR3 DNA reads TGTGCCAGCAGTCTTGGGGGGGAGCAGTACTTC.

This clone was seen ten or more times. The V gene is TRBV9, the J gene TRBJ2-2, with D maybe TRBD2 (6 bases). Germline V gene sequence: CDR1 SGDLS, CDR2 YYNGEE. Trimming took 4 bases from V and 7 from J, leaving 14 bases between them. This CDR3 has 14 amino acids. CDR3 amino acids: CASSPRLESGELFF. As DNA, the CDR3 is TGTGCCAGCAGCCCCCGACTAGAAAGCGGGGAGCTGTTTTTT. Full variable domain (outside the CDR3, taken from reference TRBV9 and TRBJ2-2): DSGVTQTPKHLITATGQRVTLRCSPRSGDLSVYWYQQSLDQGLQFLIQYYNGEERAKGNILERFSAQQFPDLHSELNLSSLELGDSALYFCASSPRLESGELFFGEGSRLTVL.